The TCR beta chain under discussion was sequenced for a study of CD8 T cells in ankylosing spondylitis. One entry per CDR3 protein, called by TCRdb with MiXCR from the 5' RACE reads. This table holds hundreds of thousands of distinct CDR3 sequences, roughly 20% found once. A word on this clonotype: Given the absence of the conserved phenylalanine or tryptophan at the CDR3 end, a read error is likely.

The sequenced sample consisted of blood, either unsorted or a sorted T cell fraction (not recorded which). The sequence derives from a male donor with ankylosing spondylitis or in good health (not recorded which).

The DNA for the CDR3 is TGTGCCAGCAGCCCCGGGACAGGGGCCGGAGAGCAGTTCTCC. Translated: CASSPGTGAGEQFS. The rearrangement links TRBV7-7 to TRBJ2-1, with 10 bases aligning to TRBD1. Germline V gene lookup returns CDR1 SSHAT and CDR2 FNYEAQ (reference sequence). This CDR3 is 14 amino acids long. The ends lost 5 bases at V and 10 bases at J; junction bases unmatched: 8.